This passage covers 21 T cell receptor beta chains from one sample sequenced in a study of beta chain features in type 1 diabetes. The authors reverse transcribed all of the isolated RNA, so sequencing captured expressed TCRB transcripts. Libraries were prepared by immunoSEQ multiplex PCR; TCRdb keeps only in-frame clonotypes and omits some of them. This table holds around 310,000 clones, about 11% found once. Specimen: naive CD4+ T cells from blood. Receptors were obtained from a woman aged 25 to 39 in good health.

This clone occurred a few times. J is TRBJ2-5 and V is TRBV7-2, with D perhaps matching TRBD2 (6 bases). Germline lookup yields CDR1 SGHTA and CDR2 FQGNSA. V was clipped by 1 base and J by 4 bases, with 13 bases between them. The CDR3 totals 15 residues. This CDR3 reads CASSLDGGPGETQYF. The CDR3 DNA sequence: TGTGCCAGCAGCTTAGACGGAGGGCCAGGAGAGACCCAGTACTTC.

The CDR3 loop reads CASSLDPTRQGSYGYTF. The CDR3 DNA reads as TGTGCCAGCAGCTTAGACCCTACTCGACAGGGCAGCTATGGCTACACCTTC. The chain has TRBV7-2 and TRBJ1-2; 7 bases match TRBD1. CDR3 length: 17 residues. Germline V lookup: CDR1 SGHTA, CDR2 FQGNSA. The junction had 12 bases not matched to a gene; V was cut back by 1 base and J by 4 bases.

This clone came up a few times. This chain connects TRBV7-2 to TRBJ1-4; tentatively, D is TRBD1 (6 bases). Trimming cost V 1 base and J 3 bases, with 6 bases left between them. The CDR3 is made up of 14 amino acids. Germline CDR1 reads SGHTA; CDR2 reads FQGNSA. The CDR3 region has the DNA TGTGCCAGCAGCTTAGACAGGGCTAATGAAAAACTGTTTTTT. Its protein is CASSLDRANEKLFF.

V usage is TRBV21-1 and J usage is TRBJ2-5; the table's D gene call, TRBD2, was not cross checked with the DNA. TRBV21-1 constitutes a pseudogene. This CDR3 spans 16 amino acids. CDR3 sequence: CASSTSREPYQETQYF. For the CDR3, the DNA is TGTGCCAGCAGCACTTCCCGGGAGCCGTACCAAGAGACCCAGTACTTC.

This clone was counted only a few times. The chain joins TRBV15 to TRBJ1-2; TRBD1 might be the D (6 bases). CDR3 length equals 15 residues. Trimming stripped 4 bases from V and 4 bases from J, with 16 bases between. The germline CDR1 and CDR2 sequences are LNHNV and YYDKDF (reference sequence). DNA for the CDR3: TGTGCCACCAGCAACAGGGAAAGTAGTCTCTATGGCTACACCTTC. Amino acids: CATSNRESSLYGYTF.

The chain combines TRBV7-3 with TRBJ2-1; weak D call: TRBD2 (6 bases). Trimming stripped 5 bases from V and 5 bases from J, with 13 bases between. Germline V gene data show CDR1 as SGHTA and CDR2 as FQGTGA. The CDR3 is made up of 14 amino acids. The CDR3 here is CASSRTSSHNEQFF. CDR3 DNA sequence: TGTGCCAGCAGCCGCACTAGCTCTCACAATGAGCAGTTCTTC.

The chain is built from TRBV2 and TRBJ2-1; 13 nucleotides line up with TRBD2. Germline V gene sequence: CDR1 SNHLY, CDR2 FYNNEI. The CDR3 is 15 amino acids. The ends lost 7 bases at V and 8 bases at J; junction bases unmatched: 8. CDR3 bases: TGTGCCAGCAAATCAGGGACTAGCGGGATGGATGAGCAGTTCTTC. This translates into CASKSGTSGMDEQFF.

This clone turned up a few times. This chain uses TRBV6-5 with TRBJ2-5; tentatively, D is TRBD2 (6 bases). Germline V gene lookup returns CDR1 MNHEY and CDR2 SVGAGI. Trimming removed 2 bases at V and 5 bases at J, with 12 bases between. CDR3 length: 14 residues. CDR3 residues: CASSYTAEGETQYF. CDR3 DNA sequence: TGTGCCAGCAGTTACACAGCGGAGGGGGAGACCCAGTACTTC.

This clone was counted a few times. V gene TRBV11-2 combines with J gene TRBJ2-2, with TRBD2 matching 8 bases. The CDR3 has 17 residues. After removal of 0 bases from V and 6 bases from J, the junction contained 9 bases not matched to a gene. CDR1 is SGHAT, CDR2 FQNNGV, per germline. CDR3 sequence reads: CASSLDSSGSYPGELFF. The CDR3 DNA is TGTGCCAGCAGCTTAGATTCAAGCGGGAGCTATCCCGGGGAGCTGTTTTTT.

This clone showed up just a few times. The chain has TRBV4-3 and TRBJ2-3; 7 bases are a match to TRBD2. The J segment lost 4 bases and the V segment lost 0 bases, leaving 10 bases of the junction unmatched. Germline assignment: CDR1 LGHNA and CDR2 YSLEER. This CDR3 comprises 17 residues. CDR3 residues: CASSQEAGLTKPDTQYF. Here the CDR3 DNA reads TGCGCCAGCAGCCAAGAGGCGGGACTAACAAAACCAGATACGCAGTATTTT.

The genes are TRBV4-3 and TRBJ2-7, with 7 nucleotides matching TRBD1. The CDR3 loop spans 15 amino acids. CDR1 is LGHNA, CDR2 YSLEER, per germline. V lost 1 base, J lost 3 bases, and 6 bases stayed unmatched. CDR3 bases: TGCGCCAGCAGCCAAGGAACCCAGGGGGACTACGAGCAGTACTTC. This encodes CASSQGTQGDYEQYF.

This clone was observed a handful of times. The chain couples TRBV28 to TRBJ1-1; D is perhaps TRBD1 (5 bases). The CDR3 has 12 residues. Germline CDR1 MDHEN, CDR2 SYDVKM. The V end was cut by 7 bases, the J end by 3 bases, with 9 bases between. The CDR3 coding sequence is TGTGCCAGCACCTCCAGGGACACTGAAGCTTTCTTT. Its translation is CASTSRDTEAFF.

In this sample, this clone turned up a few times. This chain connects TRBV7-9 to TRBJ2-1, with D possibly matching TRBD1 (7 bases). The V gene's germline CDR1 is SEHNR and CDR2 FQNEAQ (reference sequence). The CDR3 is made up of 15 amino acids. V was clipped by 3 bases and J by 8 bases, with 17 bases between them. Written as DNA, the CDR3 is TGTGCCAGCAGCTTGGAGGGGGCGCGGTCGGATGAGCAGTTCTTC. Its protein is CASSLEGARSDEQFF.

V gene TRBV9 combines with J gene TRBJ1-2; D is perhaps TRBD1 (5 bases). Germline V gene sequence: CDR1 SGDLS, CDR2 YYNGEE. Trimming stripped 0 bases from V and 3 bases from J, with 9 bases between. The CDR3 is made up of 14 amino acids. The CDR3, as DNA: TGTGCCAGCAGCGTAGGCAGGGTAGACTATGGCTACACCTTC. Translated: CASSVGRVDYGYTF.

This clone was recorded a few times. This chain joins TRBV9 and TRBJ2-6, with D unresolved. Trimming stripped 0 bases from V and 0 bases from J, with 7 bases between. The length of the CDR3 is 16 residues. Germline CDR1 reads SGDLS; CDR2 reads YYNGEE. DNA for the CDR3: TGTGCCAGCAGCGTAGCTGGGCACTCTGGGGCCAACGTCCTGACTTTC. As protein: CASSVAGHSGANVLTF.

This clone was seen more than once but under ten times. The chain joins TRBV7-8 to TRBJ1-4, with a weak D call TRBD1 (6 bases). CDR1 and CDR2 (germline): SGHVS, FQNEAQ. V gave up 3 bases and J gave up 4 bases, with 12 bases separating them. The CDR3 sequence is 15 residues long. CDR3 residues: CASSFSGTLNEKLFF. Written as DNA, the CDR3 is TGTGCCAGCAGCTTCTCCGGGACACTTAATGAAAAACTGTTTTTT. Variable domain in full (rest from reference TRBV7-8 and TRBJ1-4): GAGVSQSPRYKVAKRGQDVALRCDPISGHVSLFWYQQALGQGPEFLTYFQNEAQLDKSGLPSDRFFAERPEGSVSTLKIQRTQQEDSAVYLCASSFSGTLNEKLFFGSGTQLSVL.

The rearrangement joins TRBV18 to TRBJ1-1; 12 bases match TRBD1. Germline CDR1 is KGHSH and CDR2 is LQKENI. J lost 1 base, V lost 4 bases, and 4 bases had no gene match. The CDR3 extends over 16 amino acids. As DNA, the CDR3 is TGTGCCAGCTCACGGGGACAGGGGGCGAGGAACACTGAAGCTTTCTTT. It codes for CASSRGQGARNTEAFF. Using reference TRBV18 and TRBJ1-1 for the parts outside the CDR3, the full variable domain is NAGVMQNPRHLVRRRGQEARLRCSPMKGHSHVYWYRQLPEEGLKFMVYLQKENIIDESGMPKERFSAEFPKEGPSILRIQQVVRGDSAAYFCASSRGQGARNTEAFFGQGTRLTVV.

The rearrangement uses TRBV5-1 and TRBJ2-1, with 7 nucleotides matching TRBD1. This CDR3 contains 14 residues. The germline V gene encodes CDR1 SGHRS and CDR2 YFSETQ. Losses at the gene ends were 0 bases for V and 6 bases for J; bases not matched to a gene: 3. The CDR3 sequence is CASSLATGFNEQFF. CDR3 in DNA: TGCGCCAGCAGCTTGGCGACAGGGTTCAATGAGCAGTTCTTC.

This clone was counted only a few times. J is TRBJ2-7 and V is TRBV29-1; no clear D gene. The CDR3 loop spans 14 amino acids. Germline CDR1 reads SQVTM; CDR2 reads ANQGSEA. The germline V and J ends were trimmed by 4 bases and 2 bases, with 15 bases remaining between them. In DNA, the CDR3 is TGCAGCGTTGTTTCTGGCGGAACTACCTACGAGCAGTACTTC. It encodes CSVVSGGTTYEQYF.

This clone appeared a few times. The chain is built from TRBV28 and TRBJ1-5; D is perhaps TRBD1 (6 bases). Germline values: CDR1 MDHEN, CDR2 SYDVKM. The CDR3 is 12 residues long. Trimming stripped 8 bases from V and 5 bases from J, with 10 bases between. CDR3 nucleotides: TGTGCCAGCGAAGGGGGACATCAGCCCCAGCATTTT. This encodes CASEGGHQPQHF.

J is TRBJ2-1 and V is TRBV6-5, with D perhaps matching TRBD1 (6 bases). In germline, CDR1 is MNHEY, CDR2 SVGAGI. The CDR3 length is 15 residues. Trimming left V 0 bases short and J 4 bases short, with 10 bases between. Written as DNA, the CDR3 is TGTGCCAGCAGTTACTCGGGGGCTTCTTACAATGAGCAGTTCTTC. Amino acid sequence: CASSYSGASYNEQFF.